Many counts were recorded for the clone carrying this TCR beta chain. The target antigen is unknown. Trimming cost V 2 bases and J 8 bases; bases outside gene matches: 2. CDR3 length equals 12 residues. Germline V lookup: CDR1 SNHLY, CDR2 FYNNEI. The data belong to a study of T cells in Graves' hyperthyroidism and ophthalmopathy. It was RNA transcripts that yielded the amplified TCR beta CDR3 regions. First-round RT-PCR targeting the TCR CDR3 was performed with the HTBI primer set. One entry per CDR3 protein, called by TCRdb with MiXCR from the multiplex PCR reads. This table holds 650,000 to 850,000 distinct CDR3 sequences, around 20% found once. General study findings and limits: The model identified upcoming ophthalmopathy a median approximately six months ahead of onset.

A sample of blood taken at first hyperthyroidism diagnosis preceded any ophthalmopathy symptoms. The sequence came from a woman between 50 and 59 years old with Graves' hyperthyroidism that later progressed to Graves' ophthalmopathy. Sequenced sample: blood. The chain recombines TRBV2 with TRBJ1-2, with 7 bases that match TRBD1. The CDR3 spells CASSEQGGGYTF. CDR3 in DNA: TGTGCCAGCAGTGAACAGGGGGGGGGCTACACCTTC. The variable domain in full, with the rest retrieved from reference TRBV2 and TRBJ1-2, is EPEVTQTPSHQVTQMGQEVILRCVPISNHLYFYWYRQILGQKVEFLVSFYNNEISEKSEIFDDQFSVERPDGSNFTLKIRSTKLEDSAMYFCASSEQGGGYTFGSGTRLTVV.